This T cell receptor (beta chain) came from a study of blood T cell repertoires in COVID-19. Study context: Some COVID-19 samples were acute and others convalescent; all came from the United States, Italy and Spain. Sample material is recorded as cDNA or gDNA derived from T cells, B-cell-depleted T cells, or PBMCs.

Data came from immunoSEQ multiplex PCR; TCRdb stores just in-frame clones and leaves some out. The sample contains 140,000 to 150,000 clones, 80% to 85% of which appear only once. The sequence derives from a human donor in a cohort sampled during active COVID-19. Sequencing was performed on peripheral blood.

The CDR3 is CASSVDSSGALGDTQYF. In nucleotides, the CDR3 is TGTGCCAGCAGCGTAGATTCTAGCGGGGCGCTGGGGGATACGCAGTATTTT. The gene calls are TRBV9 and TRBJ2-3; 9 bases are shared with TRBD2. The germline CDR1 and CDR2 sequences are SGDLS and YYNGEE. The CDR3 has 17 residues. V gave up 0 bases and J gave up 6 bases; unmatched junction bases: 11.